This TCR beta chain was documented in a study of control samples from healthy donors and cancer patients. The germline gives CDR1 MGHRA, CDR2 YSYEKL. This CDR3 is 15 amino acids long. V lost 1 base to trimming and J lost 12 bases; unmatched junction nucleotides: 5. This table comes from immunoSEQ multiplex PCR, and its TCRdb copy is limited to in-frame clones, with some not included. This table has some 140,000 clones, approximately 92% appearing once. The J gene is TRBJ2-1, the V gene TRBV4-1, with 14 positions matching TRBD2. Sample: blood. The TCR sequence derives from a man aged 30-40 years in good health. CDR3 protein: CASSQAGLAGGVQFF. CDR3 coding DNA: TGCGCCAGCAGCCAAGCTGGACTAGCGGGAGGTGTGCAGTTCTTC.